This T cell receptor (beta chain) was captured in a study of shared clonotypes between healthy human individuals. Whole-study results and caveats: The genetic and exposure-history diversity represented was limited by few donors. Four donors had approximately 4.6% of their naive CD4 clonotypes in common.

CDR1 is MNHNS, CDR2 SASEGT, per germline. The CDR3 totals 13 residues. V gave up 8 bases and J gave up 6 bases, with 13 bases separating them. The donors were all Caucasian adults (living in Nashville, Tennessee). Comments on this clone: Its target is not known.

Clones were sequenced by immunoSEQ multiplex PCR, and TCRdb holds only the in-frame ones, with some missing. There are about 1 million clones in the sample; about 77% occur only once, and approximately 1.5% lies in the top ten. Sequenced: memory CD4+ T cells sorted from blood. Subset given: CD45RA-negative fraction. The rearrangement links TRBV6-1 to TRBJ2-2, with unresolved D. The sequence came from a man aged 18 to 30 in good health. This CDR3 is CASGYSVAGELFF. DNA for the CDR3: TGTGCCAGCGGGTACTCGGTGGCCGGGGAGCTGTTTTTT.